These 11 T cell receptor beta chains share one sample of origin, sequenced in a study of human T cells and chemical hapten exposure. This sample's time point: patch test 2, 6 weeks after DPC sensitization. As for treatment: therapeutic diphenylcyclopropenone sensitization with weekly scalp DPC. TCRdb ran MiXCR on the RACE reads and lists one entry per CDR3 protein. This sample has just over 350,000 distinct CDR3 sequences; about 6.9% occur once, and the top ten carry around 5.6%. Here the sequenced sample was whole blood, taken in connection with sensitization to the hapten diphenylcyclopropenone (DPC). The receptors shown here come from a young woman with alopecia areata. Some clones in this sample may be carry-over from other donors' samples.

This clonotype occurred many times. This CDR3 is CASSGYQGGNSPLHF. CDR3 coding DNA: TGTGCCAGCAGCGGATATCAGGGGGGCAATTCACCCCTCCACTTT. The V gene is TRBV9, the J gene TRBJ1-6; 7 positions match TRBD1. CDR1 and CDR2 (germline): SGDLS, YYNGEE. J gave up 7 bases and V 3 bases, and 7 bases lay outside the gene matches. The length of the CDR3 is 15 residues.

There are many counts of this clonotype. The rearrangement joins TRBV29-1 to TRBJ2-3; D remains unclear. Trimming took off 3 bases at V and 2 bases at J, with 9 bases between the two ends. Germline V gene data show CDR1 as SQVTM and CDR2 as ANQGSEA. This CDR3 has 13 residues. Here the CDR3 reads CSVEGRHTDTQYF. CDR3 sequence (DNA): TGCAGCGTTGAGGGCCGACACACAGATACGCAGTATTTT.

This clonotype has a handful of counts. This chain connects TRBV5-1 to TRBJ2-7, with 12 bases aligning to TRBD1. The CDR3 length is 16 residues. The V gene's germline CDR1 is SGHRS and CDR2 YFSETQ. V dropped 1 base and J dropped 5; count of bases not matched to a gene: 7. CDR3 region: CASSLYAGQGADEQYF. The CDR3 nucleotides are TGCGCCAGCAGCTTGTATGCGGGACAGGGGGCGGACGAGCAGTACTTC.

Concerning this clonotype itself: Just one base apart from a much larger clone, this may be a read error. V usage is TRBV28 and J usage is TRBJ1-3; D remains ambiguous. The germline V gene has CDR1 MDHEN and CDR2 SYDVKM. The CDR3 loop spans 14 amino acids. CDR3 DNA: TGTGCGGTCAGCAAGGACCTCTCTGGAAACACCATATATTTT. Its translation is CAVSKDLSGNTIYF.

The chain employs TRBV18 and TRBJ2-1; 7 bases fit TRBD1. This CDR3 has 15 residues. Germline loops: CDR1 KGHSH, CDR2 LQKENI. V was clipped by 3 bases and J by 3 bases; unmatched bases: 5. CDR3 in DNA: TGTGCCAGCTCACCCAACCGGGACAGCTACAATGAGCAGTTCTTC. This encodes CASSPNRDSYNEQFF.

The chain is built from TRBV28 and TRBJ2-3; D unclear. The ends were cut back, 3 bases at V and 2 bases at J, with 15 bases in the middle. Per germline, CDR1 MDHEN and CDR2 SYDVKM. CDR3 length equals 16 residues. CDR3 residues: CASSFIGLRFTDTQYF. The CDR3 coding sequence is TGTGCCAGCAGTTTCATCGGTCTCCGTTTCACAGATACGCAGTATTTT.

This clonotype came up a few times. The chain combines TRBV5-1 with TRBJ1-1; D is ambiguous. The CDR3 has 15 amino acids. V was pared by 1 base and J by 5 bases, with 15 bases between. Germline V gene sequence: CDR1 SGHRS, CDR2 YFSETQ. CDR3 sequence (DNA): TGCGCCAGCAGCTTGTATGCCGAAGGTAGAACTGAAGCTTTCTTT. Protein: CASSLYAEGRTEAFF. The whole variable domain, filled in from reference TRBV5-1 and TRBJ1-1, reads KAGVTQTPRYLIKTRGQQVTLSCSPISGHRSVSWYQQTPGQGLQFLFEYFSETQRNKGNFPGRFSGRQFSNSRSEMNVSTLELGDSALYLCASSLYAEGRTEAFFGQGTRLTVV.

The table lists this clonotype with a few counts. The gene calls are TRBV10-3 and TRBJ2-2, with 10 bases fitting TRBD2. CDR1 is ENHRY, CDR2 SYGVKD, per germline. Trimming at V came to 2 bases and at J to 3 bases, leaving 3 bases not matched to a gene. This CDR3 has 16 amino acids. CDR3: CAISERSGGDTGELFF. The CDR3 nucleotides are TGTGCCATCAGTGAGAGGAGCGGGGGGGACACCGGGGAGCTGTTTTTT.

The V and J genes are TRBV2 and TRBJ2-1; unclear D gene. The CDR3 loop spans 12 amino acids. Germline V CDR1 and CDR2: SNHLY, FYNNEI. V lost 2 bases to trimming and J lost 15 bases, with 14 bases between them. The CDR3 is CASSEMGSLLFF. CDR3 sequence (DNA): TGTGCCAGCAGTGAAATGGGATCCCTCCTGTTCTTC.

This clonotype was seen a few times. The chain is built from TRBV7-2 and TRBJ1-1; unclear D gene. The V end was cut by 4 bases, the J end by 1 base, with 19 bases between. The length of the CDR3 is 17 residues. Germline V gives CDR1 SGHTA, CDR2 FQGNSA. The CDR3 is CASSSREGSLRNTEAFF. CDR3 DNA: TGTGCCAGCAGCTCCCGAGAGGGTTCCCTACGGAACACTGAAGCTTTCTTT.

The table lists this clonotype with many counts. The V and J genes are TRBV7-9 and TRBJ1-2; 8 nucleotides match TRBD1. Germline loops: CDR1 SEHNR, CDR2 FQNEAQ (reference sequence). V lost 1 base and J lost 9; bases outside the gene matches: 13. CDR3 length: 16 residues. CDR3 sequence (DNA): TGTGCCAGCAGCTTAGAGGGCGGACAGGGACCTTTGAGCTACACCTTC. Amino acids: CASSLEGGQGPLSYTF.